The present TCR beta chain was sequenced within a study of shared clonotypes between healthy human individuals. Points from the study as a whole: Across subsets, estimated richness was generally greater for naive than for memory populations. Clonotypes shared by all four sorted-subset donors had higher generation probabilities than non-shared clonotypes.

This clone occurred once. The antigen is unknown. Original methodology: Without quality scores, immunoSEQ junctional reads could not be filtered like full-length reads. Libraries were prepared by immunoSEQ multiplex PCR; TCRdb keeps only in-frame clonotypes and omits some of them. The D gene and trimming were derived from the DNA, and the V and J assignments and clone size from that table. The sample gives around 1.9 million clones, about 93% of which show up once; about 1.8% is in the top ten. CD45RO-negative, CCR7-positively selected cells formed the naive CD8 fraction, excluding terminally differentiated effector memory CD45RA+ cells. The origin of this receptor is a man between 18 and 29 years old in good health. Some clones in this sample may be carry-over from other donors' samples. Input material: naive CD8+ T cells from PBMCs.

DNA for the CDR3: TGTGCCAGCAGTTCCCTTTTAGCGGGAGGGCCGGGTAAAACCGGGGAGCTGTTTTTT. Its translation is CASSSLLAGGPGKTGELFF. The chain has TRBV27 and TRBJ2-2; TRBD2 aligns across 11 bases. The CDR3 contains 19 residues. The V segment lost 4 bases and the J segment 5 bases; nucleotides outside the gene matches: 15. Germline assignment: CDR1 MNHEY and CDR2 SMNVEV (reference sequence).